The present T cell receptor beta chain was sequenced within a study of T cell changes during pregnancy in multiple sclerosis. The CDR3 length is 16 residues. The V end was cut by 3 bases, the J end by 2 bases, with 13 bases between. From germline, CDR1 is MGHRA and CDR2 YSYEKL. Libraries were prepared by immunoSEQ multiplex PCR; TCRdb keeps only in-frame clonotypes and omits some of them. The sample lists roughly 40,000 clones; 75% to 95% were seen once. This clone was picked up one time. This specimen consisted of CD4+ T cells from peripheral blood mononuclear cells, obtained in the second trimester of pregnancy. This receptor was identified in a female donor in good health, enrolled as a control in a pregnancy study. The chain uses TRBV4-1 and TRBJ2-2; D is possibly TRBD1 (6 bases). CDR3 sequence reads: CASSQMQGINTGELFF. The CDR3 DNA follows: TGCGCCAGCAGCCAGATGCAGGGGATCAACACCGGGGAGCTGTTTTTT.